The source of this TCR beta chain is a study of T cell responses to AZD1222 COVID-19 vaccine. Regarding the study as a whole: Just a handful of people given AZD1222 tested seropositive at baseline.

The repertoire was sequenced with immunoSEQ multiplex PCR; TCRdb's copy has only in-frame clones and lacks some. The data hold 90,000 to 120,000 clones, with roughly nine tenths observed a single time. On this clone: Its target is not known.

Per the germline V gene, CDR1 is SGHAT and CDR2 is FQNNGV. The V gene end was trimmed by 4 bases and the J gene end by 1 base; junction bases not matched to a gene: 12. The length of the CDR3 is 19 residues. The sequence derives from an adult in good health. The chain combines TRBV11-2 with TRBJ2-2; 10 bases are shared with TRBD2. The sample in question was peripheral blood, obtained on day 0 of AZD1222 vaccination. The chain's CDR3 is CASSSKGLIAGGNTGELFF. The CDR3 bases are TGTGCCAGCAGCTCAAAGGGCCTAATAGCGGGAGGGAACACCGGGGAGCTGTTTTTT.